This record concerns one TCR beta chain sequence. Its specificity is not known. This record belongs to a study of T-cell memory formation after mild COVID-19. It was 5'RACE with constant-segment primers that produced the TCR alpha and TCR beta cDNA libraries, which carried sample barcodes and UMIs. TCRdb passed the 5' RACE reads through MiXCR, listing each CDR3 protein once. Among fewer than 90,000 distinct CDR3 sequences, about 13% were seen once, and the ten largest hold around two fifths. Study findings and constraints: Clones that contracted clustered mainly in CM and EM if CD4+ and in EMRA if CD8+.

This TCR came from a man between 18 and 35 years old who had mild COVID-19 (a few samples of this study predate the infection). Cell type and time point are not known. Specimen: PBMCs or a T cell subset sorted from them (not recorded which).

The CDR3: CASSLLIRPGETQYF. The CDR3 DNA reads TGTGCCAGCAGTTTATTAATTCGGCCAGGAGAGACCCAGTACTTC. The chain uses TRBV27 and TRBJ2-5; D ambiguous. V was cut by 1 base and J by 4 bases, with 13 bases left in between. This CDR3 has 15 residues. CDR1 and CDR2 from the germline V gene are MNHEY and SMNVEV (reference sequence).